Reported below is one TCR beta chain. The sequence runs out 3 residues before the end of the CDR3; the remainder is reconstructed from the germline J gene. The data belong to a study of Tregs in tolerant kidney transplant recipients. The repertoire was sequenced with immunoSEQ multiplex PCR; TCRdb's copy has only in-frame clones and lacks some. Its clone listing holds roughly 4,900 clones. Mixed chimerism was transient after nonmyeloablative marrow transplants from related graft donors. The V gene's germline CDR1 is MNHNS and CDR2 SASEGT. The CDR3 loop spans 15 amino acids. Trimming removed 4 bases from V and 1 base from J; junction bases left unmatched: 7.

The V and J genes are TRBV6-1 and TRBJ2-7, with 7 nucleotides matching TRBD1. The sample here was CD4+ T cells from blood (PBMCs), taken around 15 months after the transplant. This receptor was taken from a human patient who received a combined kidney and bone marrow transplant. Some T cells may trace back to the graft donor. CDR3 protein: CASSVAAGGSYEQYF. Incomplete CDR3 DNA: TGTGCCAGCAGTGTGGCGGCAGGGGGTTCCTACGAG.